A single sample gave rise to the 21 T cell receptor beta chains below, sequenced in a study of breast tumors, draining lymph nodes, adjacent tissues. TCRdb reprocessed the multiplex PCR reads with MiXCR, giving one entry per CDR3 protein. The sample holds more than 15,000 distinct CDR3 sequences; about 60% are singletons and the top ten take more than 15%. The sample consisted of tumor-adjacent breast tissue. All receptors derive from a female donor with breast cancer. Some clones in this sample may be carry-over from other donors' samples.

Sample share makes this clonotype medium-sized. One junction end disagrees with the germline gene, perhaps due to a read error. The chain recombines TRBV6-5 with TRBJ2-5, with 7 bases identical to TRBD1. The CDR3 loop spans 15 amino acids. The germline V gene has CDR1 MNHEY and CDR2 SVGAGI. Here the CDR3 DNA reads TGTGCCAGCAGTCACTCCGGACAGGTTCAAGAGACCCAGTACTTC. Translating gives CASSHSGQVQETQYF.

In its sample, this clonotype was seen once. V usage is TRBV19 and J usage is TRBJ1-2, with 7 bases matching TRBD1. The V segment lost 7 bases and the J segment 6 bases; nucleotides outside the gene matches: 17. This CDR3 is built from 16 residues. CDR1 LNHDA and CDR2 SQIVND come from the germline V gene (reference sequence). The CDR3 here is CASTLDSNGGGHGYTF. The CDR3 DNA sequence: TGTGCCAGTACCCTCGATTCCAATGGAGGGGGCCATGGCTACACCTTC.

The genes are TRBV5-5 and TRBJ2-7; 10 positions match TRBD1. The J segment lost 6 bases and the V segment lost 0 bases, leaving 3 bases of the junction unmatched. CDR1 is SGHKS, CDR2 YYEKEE, per germline (reference sequence). CDR3 length equals 14 residues. The CDR3 loop is CASSLGGQGTEQYF. In DNA, the CDR3 is TGTGCCAGCAGCTTGGGGGGACAGGGGACCGAGCAGTACTTC.

This clonotype was counted ten times or more. The V gene is TRBV12-3 or TRBV12-4, the J gene TRBJ2-4; D may be TRBD1 (5 bases). The CDR3 spans 15 residues. V gave up 6 bases and J gave up 2 bases, with 14 bases separating them. Here the CDR3 reads CASRLRGETKNIQYF. The CDR3 DNA reads as TGTGCCAGCAGATTAAGGGGCGAAACCAAAAACATTCAGTACTTC.

This clonotype was recorded a few times. The rearrangement uses TRBV14 and TRBJ2-2; possible D gene TRBD1, 5 bases. In germline, CDR1 is SGHDN, CDR2 FVKESK. V was trimmed by 4 bases and J by 9 bases, leaving 9 bases between them. The CDR3 is 12 residues long. In DNA form, the CDR3 reads TGTGCCAGCAGCCGCAGGGCCAGGGAGCTGTTTTTT. It codes for CASSRRARELFF.

V usage is TRBV29-1 and J usage is TRBJ2-1; the match to TRBD2 covers 8 bases. The V gene end was trimmed by 4 bases and the J gene end by 0 bases; junction bases not matched to a gene: 5. The germline CDR1 and CDR2 sequences are SQVTM and ANQGSEA. There are 15 residues in the CDR3. CDR3 DNA: TGCAGCGTTGGCGGGAGGTCTAGCTCCTACAATGAGCAGTTCTTC. Encoded protein: CSVGGRSSSYNEQFF.

By sample fraction, this clonotype is medium-sized. The chain recombines TRBV7-6 with TRBJ1-5; D remains unclear. CDR1 is SGHVS, CDR2 FNYEAQ, per germline. This CDR3 contains 13 residues. V was pared by 1 base and J by 3 bases, with 4 bases between. The CDR3 nucleotides read TGTGCCAGCAGCTTAGGGACCAATCAGCCCCAGCATTTT. Protein: CASSLGTNQPQHF.

This clonotype was observed many times. This clone may be a read error of a much larger clone one base away. As DNA, the CDR3 is TGTGCCACCAGTGACATCACCTCCTACGGGCAGTACTTC. Translation: CATSDITSYGQYF. This chain connects TRBV24-1 to TRBJ2-7; no clear D. There are 13 residues in the CDR3. CDR1 KGHDR and CDR2 SFDVKD come from the germline V gene.

V is TRBV20-1 and J is TRBJ1-6; no definite D call. Trimming pared 0 bases from V and 9 bases from J, leaving 9 bases between. The CDR3 runs to 13 residues. Germline V lookup: CDR1 DFQATT, CDR2 SNEGSKA (reference sequence). As DNA, the CDR3 is TGCAGTGCTAGAGAAGAGGGAAGTTCACCCCTCCACTTT. It codes for CSAREEGSSPLHF.

The gene calls are TRBV14 and TRBJ2-7, with 8 bases identical to TRBD1. The CDR3 is 15 amino acids. Trimming at V came to 6 bases and at J to 12 bases, leaving 19 bases not matched to a gene. The germline CDR1 and CDR2 sequences are SGHDN and FVKESK. The CDR3 here is CASRRQGTSPYDPYV. The CDR3 region has the DNA TGTGCCAGCAGACGACAGGGGACGTCGCCCTACGACCCGTACGTC.

The genes are TRBV29-1 and TRBJ2-7, with 7 positions matching TRBD1. This CDR3 region has 12 residues. Per the germline V gene, CDR1 is SQVTM and CDR2 is ANQGSEA. As DNA, the CDR3 is TGCAACATCCGGGACAGATACTACGAGCAGTACTTC. Translating it yields CNIRDRYYEQYF.

The chain carries TRBV7-9 and TRBJ1-2; D possibly corresponds to TRBD1 (5 bases). V was pared by 5 bases and J by 8 bases, with 21 bases between. This CDR3 region has 15 residues. Germline-derived CDR1 and CDR2 are SEHNR and FQNEAQ (reference sequence). The CDR3 DNA reads TGTGCCAGCAGCGACAGAAATGGGGGGGGTGGCGGCTACACCTTC. Its translation: CASSDRNGGGGGYTF.

The chain combines TRBV24-1 with TRBJ2-1, with D perhaps matching TRBD2 (6 bases). The CDR3 length is 13 residues. In germline, CDR1 is KGHDR, CDR2 SFDVKD. V was trimmed by 9 bases and J by 5 bases, leaving 13 bases between them. The CDR3 is CATGTHADNEQFF. CDR3 bases: TGTGCCACCGGGACTCACGCCGACAATGAGCAGTTCTTC.

CDR3 in amino acids: CASSRVEEQYF. CDR3 DNA: TGTGCCAGCAGCCGGGTTGAGGAGCAGTACTTC. The V and J genes are TRBV5-8 and TRBJ2-7; D ambiguous. Germline CDR1 and CDR2: SGHTS and YDEGEE. With 4 bases removed from V and 7 bases from J, the gap between germline ends came to 9 bases. The CDR3 sequence is 11 residues long.

CDR3 in DNA: TGTGCCAGCAGCTTAGGGATGACGGATTCACCCCTCCACTTT. It specifies CASSLGMTDSPLHF. The V gene is TRBV7-3, the J gene TRBJ1-6; D gene ambiguous. Trimming removed 2 bases from V and 8 bases from J, with 10 bases in between. Germline lookup yields CDR1 SGHTA and CDR2 FQGTGA. This CDR3 is 14 amino acids long. Combining the CDR3 with reference TRBV7-3 and TRBJ1-6 gives the whole variable domain GAGVSQTPSNKVTEKGKYVELRCDPISGHTALYWYRQSLGQGPEFLIYFQGTGAADDSGLPNDRFFAVRPEGSVSTLKIQRTERGDSAVYLCASSLGMTDSPLHFGNGTRLTVT.

This clonotype came up once. V gene TRBV2 combines with J gene TRBJ2-6; either TRBD1 or TRBD2 may supply D (5 bases each). The CDR3 extends over 16 amino acids. Germline CDR1 SNHLY, CDR2 FYNNEI. Deletions cut 8 bases from V and 0 bases from J, with 14 bases between. As DNA, the CDR3 is TGTGCCAGCTCTGATTGGGGGATCTCTGGGGCCAACGTCCTGACTTTC. This gives the protein CASSDWGISGANVLTF.

This clonotype is labeled as medium-sized. The V and J genes are TRBV5-8 and TRBJ1-6, with 7 bases that match TRBD1. The V and J ends lost 3 bases and 10 bases, in that order; junction bases with no gene match: 13. The CDR3 is made up of 16 amino acids. Germline CDR1 SGHTS, CDR2 YDEGEE. The CDR3 DNA reads TGTGCCAGCAGCTACCAACAGGGGATGGTGCGCTCACCCCTCCACTTT. Its protein product is CASSYQQGMVRSPLHF.

The rearrangement joins TRBV20-1 to TRBJ1-1; D gene uncertain. In germline, CDR1 is DFQATT, CDR2 SNEGSKA (reference sequence). The CDR3 has 12 residues. Trimming left V 0 bases short and J 4 bases short, with 6 bases between. CDR3 sequence: CSAREGSTEAFF. CDR3 nucleotide sequence: TGCAGTGCTAGAGAAGGGAGCACTGAAGCTTTCTTT.

This chain uses TRBV19 with TRBJ1-5; 7 positions match TRBD1. Germline V lookup: CDR1 LNHDA, CDR2 SQIVND (reference sequence). This CDR3 is built from 15 residues. Trimming removed 11 bases from V and 5 bases from J; junction bases left unmatched: 15. The CDR3 DNA is TGTGCCGCCAGGGAAGGGCAGGGGGGTTATCAGCCCCAGCATTTT. Amino acid sequence: CAAREGQGGYQPQHF. The full variable domain, completed using reference TRBV19 and TRBJ1-5, is DGGITQSPKYLFRKEGQNVTLSCEQNLNHDAMYWYRQDPGQGLRLIYYSQIVNDFQKGDIAEGYSVSREKKESFPLTVTSAQKNPTAFYLCAAREGQGGYQPQHFGDGTRLSIL.

This clonotype was picked up one time. V and J are TRBV25-1 and TRBJ2-7; D is unresolved. V lost 4 bases and J 0 bases, leaving 13 bases between the germline ends. CDR3 length: 15 amino acids. Germline V gene data show CDR1 as MGHDK and CDR2 as SYGVNS. The CDR3 reads CASSGYEAGSYEQYF. CDR3 nucleotides: TGTGCCAGCAGTGGGTACGAGGCCGGCTCCTACGAGCAGTACTTC.

This clonotype counts as medium-sized. This chain joins TRBV24-1 and TRBJ2-5, with D perhaps matching TRBD2 (6 bases). V was shortened by 3 bases and J by 0 bases, with 13 bases between the two germline ends. CDR3 length: 16 amino acids. In germline, CDR1 is KGHDR, CDR2 SFDVKD. The CDR3 DNA sequence: TGTGCCACCAGTGATGGCGGGACCGCTTACCAAGAGACCCAGTACTTC. It yields the protein CATSDGGTAYQETQYF.